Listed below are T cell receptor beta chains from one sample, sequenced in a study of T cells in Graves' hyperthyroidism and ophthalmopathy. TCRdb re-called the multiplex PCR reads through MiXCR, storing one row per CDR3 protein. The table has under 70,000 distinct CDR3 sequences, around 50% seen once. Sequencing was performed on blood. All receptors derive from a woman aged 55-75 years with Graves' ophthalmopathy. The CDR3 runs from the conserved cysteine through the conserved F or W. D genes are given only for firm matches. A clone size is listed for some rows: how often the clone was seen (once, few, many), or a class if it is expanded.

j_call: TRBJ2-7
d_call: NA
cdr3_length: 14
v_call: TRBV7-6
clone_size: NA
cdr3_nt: TGTGCCAGCAGCTCAAGGAAGAGCTCCTACGAGCAGTACTTC
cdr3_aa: CASSSRKSSYEQYF

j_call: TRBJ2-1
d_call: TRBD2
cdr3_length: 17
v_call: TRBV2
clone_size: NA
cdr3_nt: TGTGCCAGCAGAGCAAATAGCGGGAGTACTTTTAGAAATGAGCAGTTCTTC
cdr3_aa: CASRANSGSTFRNEQFF

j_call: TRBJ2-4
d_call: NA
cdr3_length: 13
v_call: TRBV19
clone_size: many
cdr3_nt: TGTGCCAGTAGTATGACAGCCAAAAACATTCAGTACTTC
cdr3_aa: CASSMTAKNIQYF

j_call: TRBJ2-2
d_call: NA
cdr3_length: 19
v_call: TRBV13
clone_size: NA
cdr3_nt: TGTGCCAGCAGTTTCTACCCCCCCGCGAGCGAGGTAGGTACCGGGGAGCTGTTTTTT
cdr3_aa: CASSFYPPASEVGTGELFF

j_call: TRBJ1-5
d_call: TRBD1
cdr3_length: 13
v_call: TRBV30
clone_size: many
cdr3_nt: TGTGCCTGGGGGACAGGGGGAAATCAGCCCCAGCATTTT
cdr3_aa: CAWGTGGNQPQHF

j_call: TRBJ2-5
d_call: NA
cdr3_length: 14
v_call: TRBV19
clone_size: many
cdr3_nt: TGTGCCAGTAGTGGGGGTGGGGGTAAAGAGACCCAGTACTTC
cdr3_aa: CASSGGGGKETQYF

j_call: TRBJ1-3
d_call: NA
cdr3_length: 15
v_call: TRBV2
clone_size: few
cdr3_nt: TGTGCCAGCCTCATAGGTGTGGGGGCTGGAAACACCATATATTTT
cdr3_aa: CASLIGVGAGNTIYF

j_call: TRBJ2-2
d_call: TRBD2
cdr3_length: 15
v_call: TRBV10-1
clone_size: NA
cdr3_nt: TGCGCCAGCAGCGAGGGTCTAGCGGACACCGGGGAGCTGTTTTTT
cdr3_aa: CASSEGLADTGELFF

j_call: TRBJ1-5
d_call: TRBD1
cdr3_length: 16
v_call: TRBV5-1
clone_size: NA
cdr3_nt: TGCGCCAGCAGCTTCACCGACAGGGTAGGATATCAGCCCCAGCATTTT
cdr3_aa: CASSFTDRVGYQPQHF

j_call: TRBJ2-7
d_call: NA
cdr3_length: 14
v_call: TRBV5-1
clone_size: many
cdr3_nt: TGCGCCAGCAGCTTGGGTAGAGAGAGGCCCGAGCAGTACTTC
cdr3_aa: CASSLGRERPEQYF

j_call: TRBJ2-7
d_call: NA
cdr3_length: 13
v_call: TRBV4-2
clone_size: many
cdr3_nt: TGTGCCAGCAGCCAAGGGATGTCCTACGAGCAGTACTTC
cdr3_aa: CASSQGMSYEQYF

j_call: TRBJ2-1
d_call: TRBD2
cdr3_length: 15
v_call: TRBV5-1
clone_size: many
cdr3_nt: TGCGCCAGCCGTTCTTATAGCGGGGGGACTAATGAGCAGTTCTTC
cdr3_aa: CASRSYSGGTNEQFF

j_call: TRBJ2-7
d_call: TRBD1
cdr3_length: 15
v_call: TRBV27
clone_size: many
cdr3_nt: TGTGCCAGCAGTTTCCCACAGGGGATCTCCTACGAGCAGTACTTC
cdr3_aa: CASSFPQGISYEQYF

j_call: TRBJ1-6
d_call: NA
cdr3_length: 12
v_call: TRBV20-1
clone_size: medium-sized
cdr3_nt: TGCAGTGCTCAGTTGGGGAATTCACCCCTCCACTTT
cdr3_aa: CSAQLGNSPLHF

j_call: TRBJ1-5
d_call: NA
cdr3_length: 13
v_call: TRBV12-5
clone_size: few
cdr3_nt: TGTGCTAGTGGTTTAAGACGGAATCAGCCCCAGCATTTT
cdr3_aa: CASGLRRNQPQHF

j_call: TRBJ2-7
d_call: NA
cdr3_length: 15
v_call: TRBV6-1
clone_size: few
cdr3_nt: TGTGCCAGCAGTGAAAGTTGGGGACTTCGCTACGAGCAGTACTTC
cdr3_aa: CASSESWGLRYEQYF

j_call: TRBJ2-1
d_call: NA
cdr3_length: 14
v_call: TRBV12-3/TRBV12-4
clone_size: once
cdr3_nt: TGTGCCAGCAGCTTTGACGGGATGCGCAATGAGCAGTTCTTC
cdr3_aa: CASSFDGMRNEQFF

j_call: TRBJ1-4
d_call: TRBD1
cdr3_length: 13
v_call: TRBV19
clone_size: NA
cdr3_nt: TGTGCCAGTAGTATACAGGGGGATGAAAAACTGTTTTTT
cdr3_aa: CASSIQGDEKLFF

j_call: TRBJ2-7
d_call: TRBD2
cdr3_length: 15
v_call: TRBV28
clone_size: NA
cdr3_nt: TGTGCCAGCAGTCTCGAACAGGCGGGAGTCTACGAGCAGTACTTC
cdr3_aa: CASSLEQAGVYEQYF

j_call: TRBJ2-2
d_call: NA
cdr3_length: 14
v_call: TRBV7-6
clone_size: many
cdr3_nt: TGTGCCAGCAGCTCGGAAACGAACACCGGGGAGCTGTTTTTT
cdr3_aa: CASSSETNTGELFF

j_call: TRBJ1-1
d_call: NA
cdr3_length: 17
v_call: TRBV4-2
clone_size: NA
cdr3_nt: TGTGCCAGCAGCCAAGATCAGGGAGGGTCCGTGGGCACTGAAGCTTTCTTT
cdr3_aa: CASSQDQGGSVGTEAFF

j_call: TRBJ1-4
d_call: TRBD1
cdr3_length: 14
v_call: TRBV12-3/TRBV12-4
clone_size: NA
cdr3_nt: TGTGCCAGCAGTCCCGGGACAGGGAATGAAAAACTGTTTTTT
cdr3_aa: CASSPGTGNEKLFF

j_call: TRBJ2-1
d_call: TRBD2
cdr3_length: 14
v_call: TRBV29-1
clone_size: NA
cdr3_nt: TGCAGCGTCGGACGGGGGGGCGTTTACAATGAGCAGTTCTTC
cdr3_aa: CSVGRGGVYNEQFF

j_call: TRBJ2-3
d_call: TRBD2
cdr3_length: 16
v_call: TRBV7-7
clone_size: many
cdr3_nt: TGTGCCAGCAGCATCGGACTAGCGGGGGACACAGATACGCAGTATTTT
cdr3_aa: CASSIGLAGDTDTQYF

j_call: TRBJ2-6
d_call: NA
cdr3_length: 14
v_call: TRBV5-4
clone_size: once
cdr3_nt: TGTGCCAGCAGCTTGGGCGGGGGGGCCAACGTCCTGACTTTC
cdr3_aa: CASSLGGGANVLTF

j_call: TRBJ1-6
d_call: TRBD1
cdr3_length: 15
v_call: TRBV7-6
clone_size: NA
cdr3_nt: TGTGCCAGCAGCTCGAACAGGGGGTTAGATTTACCCCTCCACTTT
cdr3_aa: CASSSNRGLDLPLHF

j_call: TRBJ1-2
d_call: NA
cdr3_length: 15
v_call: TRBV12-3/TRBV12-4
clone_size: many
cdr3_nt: TGTGCCAGCAACAAAGATCCGGGGTCCGGGGAAGGCTACACCTTC
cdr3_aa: CASNKDPGSGEGYTF

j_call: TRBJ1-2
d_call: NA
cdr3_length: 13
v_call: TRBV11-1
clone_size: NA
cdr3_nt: TGTGTCAGCAGTCGAGGGCCAGGTCTGGGCTACGCCTTC
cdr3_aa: CVSSRGPGLGYAF

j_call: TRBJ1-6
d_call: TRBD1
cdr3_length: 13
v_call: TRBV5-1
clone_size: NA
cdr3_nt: TGCGCCAGCAGAGCTGACAGGGACTCACCCCTCCACTTT
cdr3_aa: CASRADRDSPLHF

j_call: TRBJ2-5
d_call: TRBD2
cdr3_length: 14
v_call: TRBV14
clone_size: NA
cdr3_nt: TGTGCCAGCAGCCAAGTAGCGGGTTGGTCGTCCCAGTACTTC
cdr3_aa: CASSQVAGWSSQYF

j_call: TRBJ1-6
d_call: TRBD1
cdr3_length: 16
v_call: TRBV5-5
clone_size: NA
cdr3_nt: TGTGCCAGCAGCCTAGGGACAGGGTCGTTATATTCACCCCTCCACTTT
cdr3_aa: CASSLGTGSLYSPLHF

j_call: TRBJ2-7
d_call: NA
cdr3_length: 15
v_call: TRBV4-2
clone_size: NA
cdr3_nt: TGTGCCAGCAGCAAGGCGGCGGGTCAAACCTACGAGCAGTACTTC
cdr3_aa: CASSKAAGQTYEQYF

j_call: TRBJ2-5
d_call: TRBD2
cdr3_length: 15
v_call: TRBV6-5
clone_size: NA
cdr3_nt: TGTGCCAGCTCGACTAGCGGGGGGCCCCAAGAGACCCAGTACTTC
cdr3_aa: CASSTSGGPQETQYF

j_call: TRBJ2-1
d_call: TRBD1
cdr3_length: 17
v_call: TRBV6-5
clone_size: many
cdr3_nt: TGTGCCAGCAGCCACTATGCGGACAGGTCTGCATGGAATGAGCAGTTCTTC
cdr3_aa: CASSHYADRSAWNEQFF

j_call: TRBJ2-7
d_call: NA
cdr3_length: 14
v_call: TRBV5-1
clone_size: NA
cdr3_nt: TGCGCCAGCAGTTGGACTAGGGGGGGAGACAAGCAGTACTTC
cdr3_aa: CASSWTRGGDKQYF

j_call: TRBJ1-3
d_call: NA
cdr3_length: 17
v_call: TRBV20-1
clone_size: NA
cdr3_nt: TGCAATGCTGTAACTTTGACAGAGGCTAACTATGGCTACACCATATATTTT
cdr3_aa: CNAVTLTEANYGYTIYF

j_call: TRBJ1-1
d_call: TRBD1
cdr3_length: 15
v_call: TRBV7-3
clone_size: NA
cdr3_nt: TGTGCCAGCACCCAGGGGGAGAGGGGATCGGCTGAAGCTTTCTTT
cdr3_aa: CASTQGERGSAEAFF

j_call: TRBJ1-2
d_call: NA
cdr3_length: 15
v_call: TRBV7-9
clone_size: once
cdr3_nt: TGTGCCAGCAGCTCTATGGCCCGGTCACCTAGGGGCTACACCTTC
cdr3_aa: CASSSMARSPRGYTF

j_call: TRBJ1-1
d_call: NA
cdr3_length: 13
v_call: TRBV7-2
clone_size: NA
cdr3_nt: TGTGCCAGCAGCGAGGGGATGAACACTGAAGCTTTCTTT
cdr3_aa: CASSEGMNTEAFF

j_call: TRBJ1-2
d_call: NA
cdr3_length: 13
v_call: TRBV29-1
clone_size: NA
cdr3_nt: TGCAGCGTTGAACTAGGGGTAGGCTATGGCTACACCTTC
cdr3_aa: CSVELGVGYGYTF

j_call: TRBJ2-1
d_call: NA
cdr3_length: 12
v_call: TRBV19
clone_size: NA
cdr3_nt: TGTGCCAGTAGCGATATGAACTATGAGCAGTTCTTC
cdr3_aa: CASSDMNYEQFF

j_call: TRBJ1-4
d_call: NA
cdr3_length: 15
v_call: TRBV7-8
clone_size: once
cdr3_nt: TGTGCCAGCAGCTTACAGGGGCAGGCTAATGAAAAACTGTTTTTT
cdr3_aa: CASSLQGQANEKLFF

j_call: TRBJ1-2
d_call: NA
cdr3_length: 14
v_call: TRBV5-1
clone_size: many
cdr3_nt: TGCGCCAGCAGCTTCCGTAGTGGAAACTATGGCTACACCTTC
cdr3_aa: CASSFRSGNYGYTF

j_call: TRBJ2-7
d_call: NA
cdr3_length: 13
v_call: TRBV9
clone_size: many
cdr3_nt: TGTGCCAGCAGCGTAGGTGGGGGCAGCGAGCAGTACTTC
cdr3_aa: CASSVGGGSEQYF

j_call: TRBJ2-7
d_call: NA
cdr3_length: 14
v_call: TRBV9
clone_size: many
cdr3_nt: TGTGCCAGCAGCCCTCAGGGGGGATCCTACGAGCAGTACTTC
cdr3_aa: CASSPQGGSYEQYF

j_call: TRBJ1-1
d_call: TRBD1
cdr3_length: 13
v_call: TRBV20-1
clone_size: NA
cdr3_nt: TGCAGTGCCCCGGGACAGGAGAACACTGAAGCTTTCTTT
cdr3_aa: CSAPGQENTEAFF

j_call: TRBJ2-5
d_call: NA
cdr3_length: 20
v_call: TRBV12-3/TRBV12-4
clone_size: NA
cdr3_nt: NA
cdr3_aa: CASGRQGNTGELFFGETQYF

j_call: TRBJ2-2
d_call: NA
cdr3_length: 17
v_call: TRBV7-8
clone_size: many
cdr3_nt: TGTGCCAGCACCCCCTTTCGAGTCGCTGTAAGCACCGGGGAGCTGTTTTTT
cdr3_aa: CASTPFRVAVSTGELFF

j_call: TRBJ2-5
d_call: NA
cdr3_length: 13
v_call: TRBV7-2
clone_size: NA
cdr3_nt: TGTGCCAGCAGCTTAGCGCCCACTCAGCCCCAGTACTTC
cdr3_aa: CASSLAPTQPQYF

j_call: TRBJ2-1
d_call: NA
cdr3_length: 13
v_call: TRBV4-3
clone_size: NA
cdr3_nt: TGCGCCAGCAGCCAAGATATTAGCGAAGAGCAGTTCTTC
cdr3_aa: CASSQDISEEQFF

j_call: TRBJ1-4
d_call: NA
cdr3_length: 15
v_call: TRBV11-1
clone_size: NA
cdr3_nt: TGTACCAGCAGCTCCTGGGTGTCGGGTAACGATAAACTGTTTTTT
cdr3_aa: CTSSSWVSGNDKLFF

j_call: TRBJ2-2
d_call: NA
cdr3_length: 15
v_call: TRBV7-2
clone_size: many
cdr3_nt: TGTGCCAGCAGCTTCTACCCTGACGGTACCGGGGAGCTGTTTTTT
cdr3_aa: CASSFYPDGTGELFF